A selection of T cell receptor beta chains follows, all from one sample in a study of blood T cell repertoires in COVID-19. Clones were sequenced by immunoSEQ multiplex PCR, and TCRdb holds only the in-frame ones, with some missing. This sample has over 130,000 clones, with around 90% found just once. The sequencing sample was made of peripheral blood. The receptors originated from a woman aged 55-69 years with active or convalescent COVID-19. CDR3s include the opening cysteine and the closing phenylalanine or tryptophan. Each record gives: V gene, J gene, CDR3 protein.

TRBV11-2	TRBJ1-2	CASSLGSGDRGYTF
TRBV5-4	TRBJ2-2	CASSPAGGGTGELFF
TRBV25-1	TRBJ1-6	CASSEPGVNSPLHF
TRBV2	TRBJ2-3	CASSEGRTYTDTQYF
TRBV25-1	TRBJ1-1	CASSESRLLRF
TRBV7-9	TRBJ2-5	CASSWNLDWQETQYF
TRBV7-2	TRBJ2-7	CASSFVSSGSGREQYF
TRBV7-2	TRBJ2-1	CASSESGTGYNEQFF
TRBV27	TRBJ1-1	CASSSPGQNTEAFF
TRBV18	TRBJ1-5	CASSDRQGTPPPPQHF
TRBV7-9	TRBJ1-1	CASTSTWGGTEAFF
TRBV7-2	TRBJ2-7	CASSGQAGGRSYEQYF
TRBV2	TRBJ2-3	CASSLQAGGPDTQYF
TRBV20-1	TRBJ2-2	CSAPERGELFF
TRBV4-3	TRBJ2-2	CASSQPGLAGVGELFF
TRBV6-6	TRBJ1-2	CASSYPEEGYGYTF
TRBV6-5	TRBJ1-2	CASSVTVNYGYTF
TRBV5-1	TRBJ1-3	CASSLGGQFSGNTIYF
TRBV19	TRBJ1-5	CASSAGQNRGQPQHF
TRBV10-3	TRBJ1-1	CAIRQRQENTEAFF
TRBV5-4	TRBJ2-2	CASSLRLAGGSSTGELFF
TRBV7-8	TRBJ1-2	CASSLFPRGHGGYTF
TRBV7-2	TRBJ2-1	CASSLGDTYNARIF
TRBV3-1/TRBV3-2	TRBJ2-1	CARGRGSINEQFF
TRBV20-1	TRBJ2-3	CSASNRDTQYF
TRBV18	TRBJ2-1	CASSQGRNNEQFF
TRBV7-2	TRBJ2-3	CASSLGQKRTDTQYF
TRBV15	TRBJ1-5	CATSSTTGRTRRQPQHF